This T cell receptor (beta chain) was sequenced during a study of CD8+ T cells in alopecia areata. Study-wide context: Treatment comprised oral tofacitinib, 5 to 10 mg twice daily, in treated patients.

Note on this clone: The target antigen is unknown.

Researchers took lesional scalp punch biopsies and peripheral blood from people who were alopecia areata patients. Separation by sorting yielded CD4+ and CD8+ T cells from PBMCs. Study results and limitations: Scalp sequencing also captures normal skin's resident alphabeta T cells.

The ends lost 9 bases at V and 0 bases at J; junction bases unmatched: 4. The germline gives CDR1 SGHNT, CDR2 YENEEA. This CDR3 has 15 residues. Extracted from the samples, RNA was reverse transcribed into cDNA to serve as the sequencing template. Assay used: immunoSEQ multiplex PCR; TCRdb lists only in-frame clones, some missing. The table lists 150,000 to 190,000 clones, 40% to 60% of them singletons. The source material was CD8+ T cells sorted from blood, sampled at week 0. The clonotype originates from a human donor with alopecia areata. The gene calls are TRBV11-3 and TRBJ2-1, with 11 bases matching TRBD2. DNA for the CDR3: TGTGCCAGTGCTAGCGGGGGGAGCTCCTACAATGAGCAGTTCTTC. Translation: CASASGGSSYNEQFF. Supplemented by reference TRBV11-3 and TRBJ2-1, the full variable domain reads EAGVVQSPRYKIIEKKQPVAFWCNPISGHNTLYWYLQNLGQGPELLIRYENEEAVDDSQLPKDRFSAERLKGVDSTLKIQPAELGDSAVYLCASASGGSSYNEQFFGPGTRLTVL.